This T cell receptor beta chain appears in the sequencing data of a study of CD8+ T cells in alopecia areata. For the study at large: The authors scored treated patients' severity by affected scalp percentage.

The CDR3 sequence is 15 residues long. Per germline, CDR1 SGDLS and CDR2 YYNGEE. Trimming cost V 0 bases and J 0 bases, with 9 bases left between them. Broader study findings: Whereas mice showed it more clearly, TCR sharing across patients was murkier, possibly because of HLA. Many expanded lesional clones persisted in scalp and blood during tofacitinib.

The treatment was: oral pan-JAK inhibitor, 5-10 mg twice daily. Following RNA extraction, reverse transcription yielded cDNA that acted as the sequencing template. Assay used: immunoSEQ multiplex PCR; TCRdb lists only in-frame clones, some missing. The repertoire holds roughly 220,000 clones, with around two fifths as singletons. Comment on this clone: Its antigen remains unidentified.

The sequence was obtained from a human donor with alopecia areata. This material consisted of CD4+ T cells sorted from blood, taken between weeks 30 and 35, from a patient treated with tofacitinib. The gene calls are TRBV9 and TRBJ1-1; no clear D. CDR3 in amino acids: CASSVDTSMNTEAFF. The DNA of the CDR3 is TGTGCCAGCAGCGTAGACACGAGCATGAACACTGAAGCTTTCTTT.